This T cell receptor beta chain appears in the sequencing data of a study of Ad26.COV2.S vaccination and SARS-CoV-2 variants. General observations from the study: Assessments of TCR breadth and depth may have underestimated the total T cell responses. Recipients of vaccine and of placebo showed similar breadth of their non-spike TCR repertoires.

The germline V gene encodes CDR1 MDHEN and CDR2 SYDVKM. There are 17 residues in the CDR3. The V end lost 7 bases, the J end lost 2 bases, and 21 bases lay between the germline ends. Regarding treatment: approximately 18 received Ad26.COV2.S at low or high dose, single or two shots; roughly five received placebo; per-sample allocation not given. Material that was analyzed had been drawn on day 63 after the first vaccine or placebo injection. As its vector, the vaccine had Ad26, which expressed Wuhan-strain SARS-CoV-2 spike. A note on this clone: Its target is unknown.

The method was immunoSEQ multiplex PCR; TCRdb's version includes in-frame clones alone and lacks a portion of them. The sample lists about 460,000 clones; 80% to 90% were seen once. The chain employs TRBV28 and TRBJ1-5; possibly TRBD1 for D (6 bases). Specimen: peripheral blood, collected in a trial of Ad26.COV2.S vaccine versus placebo. The origin of this receptor is a person aged 18-65 years who received the Ad26.COV2.S COVID-19 vaccine or a placebo. The CDR3 here is CASKGPHRASGNQPQHF. In nucleotides, the CDR3 is TGTGCCAGCAAAGGGCCCCACAGGGCGAGTGGCAATCAGCCCCAGCATTTT.